These T cell receptor beta chains were read from a single sample in a study of blood T cell repertoires in COVID-19. The method was immunoSEQ multiplex PCR; TCRdb's version includes in-frame clones alone and lacks a portion of them. The sample has 210,000 or so clones, about 85% seen once. The sequencing input was peripheral blood. The source of these receptors is a woman aged 18 to 35 who had recovered from COVID-19. Each CDR3 is given without its conserved first and last residue. Size values are once, few and many counts, or a class for expanded clones, and some rows have none.

j_gene	abundance	v_gene	CDR3aa
TRBJ1-6	-	TRBV7-9	ASSFSLTGEFNSPLH
TRBJ2-1	-	TRBV14	ASSQGSGRVSEQF
TRBJ1-5	-	TRBV7-6	ASSLEMGQGKNQPQH
TRBJ2-1	-	TRBV27	ASSLIAGAYNEQF
TRBJ2-5	-	TRBV5-1	ASSLATVRETQY
TRBJ2-7	-	TRBV5-1	ASSEVSSYEQY
TRBJ2-1	few	TRBV6-5	ASSYSGSPDNEQF
TRBJ1-6	few	TRBV19	ASSPQGKASPLH
TRBJ1-1	-	TRBV6-2/TRBV6-3	ASSTDRGRNRRGEAF
TRBJ2-3	-	TRBV9	ASSVGQSSTDTQY
TRBJ2-3	-	TRBV27	ASSLRPSYSTDTQY
TRBJ2-1	-	TRBV4-3	ASSPSLSNEQF
TRBJ1-6	-	TRBV3-1/TRBV3-2	ASSHLARRGSYNSPLH
TRBJ2-1	-	TRBV7-2	ASSLGQGIYNEQF
TRBJ2-7	-	TRBV7-8	ASSLGGLSYEQY
TRBJ1-3	-	TRBV15	ATSRGTGLGNTIY
TRBJ2-3	-	TRBV30	AWSVGTSGAFTDTQY
TRBJ1-1	-	TRBV4-2	ASSRGTMNTEAF
TRBJ2-7	-	TRBV5-4	ASSPSTGPSYEQY
TRBJ1-6	-	TRBV9	ASSGLGQVNSPLH
TRBJ1-5	-	TRBV5-3	ARSGIHPGQGRSNQPQH
TRBJ2-7	-	TRBV2	ASRPQTSELSEQY
TRBJ1-2	-	TRBV25-1	ASSRTGSGGDGYT
TRBJ1-5	-	TRBV19	ASSINSGRFQPQH
TRBJ2-5	-	TRBV20-1	SASRSTWETQY
TRBJ1-2	-	TRBV27	ASSYAQGPYGYT
TRBJ2-5	-	TRBV28	ASSRQDRDQETQY
TRBJ1-1	once	TRBV7-3	ASSLTVNTEAF
TRBJ1-1	-	TRBV7-7	ASSRSGHLNTEAF
TRBJ1-2	-	TRBV30	ALDTGANYGYT
TRBJ1-5	-	TRBV11-2	ASSWDRGSNQPQH
TRBJ1-1	-	TRBV12-3/TRBV12-4	ASSPGRETEAF
TRBJ2-1	-	TRBV7-6	ASSLAAGGNEQF
TRBJ1-1	few	TRBV19	ASSIRNTEAF
TRBJ2-1	-	TRBV27	ASSFFRGTSSYNEQF
TRBJ1-1	-	TRBV6-2/TRBV6-3	ASSGRTGKTEAF
TRBJ2-3	-	TRBV25-1	ASSAGGHAEPDTQY
TRBJ2-1	-	TRBV27	ASRIAGFYNEQF
TRBJ1-2	few	TRBV5-4	ASSLGGGNYGYT
TRBJ1-5	-	TRBV15	ATSRDPTGATGQPQH
TRBJ2-1	-	TRBV5-4	ASSYEGEQF
TRBJ2-5	-	TRBV11-1	ASSRTGTGQETQY
TRBJ2-5	once	TRBV28	ASSWRGAETQY
TRBJ1-2	many	TRBV18	ASSTKGANYGYT
TRBJ2-2	-	TRBV27	ASSLPGGRLTGELF
TRBJ1-1	-	TRBV7-6	ATGGDRPLDTEAF
TRBJ2-1	-	TRBV11-3	ASSLGGGPYNEQF
TRBJ2-1	-	TRBV11-1	ASSTPGLLGNEQF
TRBJ1-1	-	TRBV27	ASTRLTEAF
TRBJ1-3	-	TRBV2	ASIRQLLSGNTIY
TRBJ1-5	-	TRBV7-9	ASSQGQGFPQH
TRBJ1-6	-	TRBV4-3	ASSQNPDSSYNSPLH